This T cell receptor (beta chain) was sequenced in a study of memory CD4+ T cells and cytomegalovirus serostatus. Regarding the study as a whole: Of about 150 reported CMV TCRbeta sequences, some 67 were found in memory CD4+ repertoires.

Points on this clone: Antigen specificity is unknown.

The sort gate was single viable CD3+CD4+CD8-CD45RO+ cells for memory CD4+ T cells. The table came from immunoSEQ multiplex PCR; TCRdb's copy has only in-frame clones and leaves some out. The sample records under 50,000 clones, 60% to 80% being singletons. Sequenced material: memory CD4+ T cells from blood. The origin of this receptor is an adult in good health and CMV-seronegative.

The CDR3 nucleotides are TGCGCCAGCAGCCAACGGGCAGGGAAGAACACTGAAGCTTTCTTT. Translation: CASSQRAGKNTEAFF. The chain uses TRBV4-3 and TRBJ1-1; a possible D gene is TRBD1 (5 bases). Trimming shortened V by 2 bases and J by 1 base, and 11 bases separated the two germline ends. The CDR3 consists of 15 residues. Germline-derived CDR1 and CDR2 are LGHNA and YSLEER.